This T cell receptor beta chain was observed in a study of T cells in Graves' hyperthyroidism and ophthalmopathy. The study's findings and limits: Stable hyperthyroidism and ophthalmopathy were separated using 13 V-J signatures. Blood also carried most thyroid clonotypes expanded above 0.001.

This clonotype was counted many times. Its specificity is not known. Criteria for exclusion of patients were uncontrolled infection, other autoimmune disease, pregnancy or lactation. PBMCs were sourced from roughly 9.7 ml fresh peripheral blood. The CDR3 is 15 amino acids. From germline, CDR1 is LNHNV and CDR2 YYDKDF (reference sequence). V dropped 1 base and J dropped 4; count of bases not matched to a gene: 6. TCR beta CDR3 regions were amplified from RNA. First-round RT-PCR of the TCR CDR3 relied on the HTBI primer set. From the multiplex PCR reads, TCRdb called clonotypes with MiXCR, one entry per CDR3 protein. This table holds approximately 530,000 distinct CDR3 sequences, about 20% found once.

The TCR originated in a man aged 40-55 years with Graves' ophthalmopathy. This chain uses TRBV15 with TRBJ1-2; 7 bases agree with TRBD1. The sequenced sample was blood. CDR3 in amino acids: CATSRGPGQSYGYTF. The DNA for the CDR3 is TGTGCCACCAGCAGAGGCCCGGGACAGAGCTATGGCTACACCTTC.